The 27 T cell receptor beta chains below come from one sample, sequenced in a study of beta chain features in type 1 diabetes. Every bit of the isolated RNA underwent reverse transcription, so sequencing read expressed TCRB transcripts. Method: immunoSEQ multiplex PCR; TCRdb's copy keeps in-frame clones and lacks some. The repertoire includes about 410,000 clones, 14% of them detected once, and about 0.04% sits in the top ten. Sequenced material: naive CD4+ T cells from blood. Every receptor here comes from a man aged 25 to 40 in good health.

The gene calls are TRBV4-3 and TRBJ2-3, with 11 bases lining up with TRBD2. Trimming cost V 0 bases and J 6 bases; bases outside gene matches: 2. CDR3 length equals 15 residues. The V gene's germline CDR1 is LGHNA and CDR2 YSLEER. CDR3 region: CASSQEPSGGDTQYF. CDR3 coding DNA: TGCGCCAGCAGCCAAGAGCCTAGCGGGGGGGATACGCAGTATTTT.

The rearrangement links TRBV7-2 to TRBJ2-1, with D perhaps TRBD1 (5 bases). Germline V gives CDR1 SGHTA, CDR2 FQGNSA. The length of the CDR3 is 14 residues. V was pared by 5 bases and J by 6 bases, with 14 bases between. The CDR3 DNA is TGTGCCAGCAGCCCCCAGGGCCCACTCAATGAGCAGTTCTTC. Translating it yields CASSPQGPLNEQFF. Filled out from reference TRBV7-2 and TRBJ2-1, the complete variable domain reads GAGVSQSPSNKVTEKGKDVELRCDPISGHTALYWYRQSLGQGLEFLIYFQGNSAPDKSGLPSDRFSAERTGGSVSTLTIQRTQQEDSAVYLCASSPQGPLNEQFFGPGTRLTVL.

DNA of the CDR3: TGCGCCAGCAGCCAAGCCCAGGGGGGCTCCTACGAGCAGTACTTC. Amino acid sequence: CASSQAQGGSYEQYF. The chain employs TRBV4-3 and TRBJ2-7; possible D gene TRBD1, 7 bases. V lost 1 base and J lost 0, with 10 bases in between. CDR3 length: 15 amino acids. CDR1 LGHNA and CDR2 YSLEER come from the germline V gene.

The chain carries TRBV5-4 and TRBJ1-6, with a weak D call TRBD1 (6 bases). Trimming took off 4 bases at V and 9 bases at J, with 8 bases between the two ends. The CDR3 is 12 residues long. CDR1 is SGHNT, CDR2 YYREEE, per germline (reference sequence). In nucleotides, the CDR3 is TGTGCCAGCAGCGCCAGGGGTTCACCCCTCCACTTT. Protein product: CASSARGSPLHF.

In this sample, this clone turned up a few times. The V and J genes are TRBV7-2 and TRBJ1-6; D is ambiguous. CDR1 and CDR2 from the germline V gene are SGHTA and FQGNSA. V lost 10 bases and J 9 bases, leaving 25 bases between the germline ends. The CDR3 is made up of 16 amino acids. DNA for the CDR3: TGTGCCATCACACGAACCAGGAAAATAGCGGGTTCACCCCTCCACTTT. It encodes CAITRTRKIAGSPLHF.

The CDR3 here is CASSLQDQETQYF. The CDR3 region has the DNA TGTGCCAGCTCACTCCAGGATCAAGAGACCCAGTACTTC. J is TRBJ2-5 and V is TRBV18; D remains unclear. Trimming left V 4 bases short and J 2 bases short, with 8 bases between. Germline loops: CDR1 KGHSH, CDR2 LQKENI. The CDR3 has 13 amino acids.

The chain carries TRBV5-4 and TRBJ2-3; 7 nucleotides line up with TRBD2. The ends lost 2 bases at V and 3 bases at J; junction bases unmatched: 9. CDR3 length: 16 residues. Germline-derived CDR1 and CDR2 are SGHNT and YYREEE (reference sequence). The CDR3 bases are TGTGCCAGCAGCTTCCAGGGCGGGGGTAGTACAGATACGCAGTATTTT. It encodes CASSFQGGGSTDTQYF.

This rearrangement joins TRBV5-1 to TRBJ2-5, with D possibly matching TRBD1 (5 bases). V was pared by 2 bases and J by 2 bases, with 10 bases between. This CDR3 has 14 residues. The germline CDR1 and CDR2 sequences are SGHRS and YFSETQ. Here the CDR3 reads CASSLGAFQETQYF. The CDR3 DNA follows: TGCGCCAGCAGCTTAGGGGCCTTTCAAGAGACCCAGTACTTC.

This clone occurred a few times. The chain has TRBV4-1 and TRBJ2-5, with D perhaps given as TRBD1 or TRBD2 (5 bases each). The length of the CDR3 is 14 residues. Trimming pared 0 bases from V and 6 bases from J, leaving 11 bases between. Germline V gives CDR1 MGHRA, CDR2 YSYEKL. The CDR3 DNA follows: TGCGCCAGCAGCCAAGATCCGGGACGGAAGACCCAGTACTTC. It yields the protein CASSQDPGRKTQYF.

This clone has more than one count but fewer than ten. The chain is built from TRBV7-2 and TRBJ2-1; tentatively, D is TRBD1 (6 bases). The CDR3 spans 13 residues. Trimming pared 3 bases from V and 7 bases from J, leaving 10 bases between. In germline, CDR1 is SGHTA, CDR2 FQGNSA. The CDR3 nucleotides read TGTGCCAGCAGCTTGGGGGCCTGGAATGAGCAGTTCTTC. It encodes CASSLGAWNEQFF.

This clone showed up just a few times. CDR3 nucleotides: TGTGCCAGCAGCTTCACGACCTATGGCTACACCTTC. This translates into CASSFTTYGYTF. The chain joins TRBV5-6 to TRBJ1-2; no firm D call. Trimming removed 2 bases at V and 4 bases at J, with 6 bases between. This CDR3 is built from 12 residues. Germline-derived CDR1 and CDR2 are SGHDT and YYEEEE.

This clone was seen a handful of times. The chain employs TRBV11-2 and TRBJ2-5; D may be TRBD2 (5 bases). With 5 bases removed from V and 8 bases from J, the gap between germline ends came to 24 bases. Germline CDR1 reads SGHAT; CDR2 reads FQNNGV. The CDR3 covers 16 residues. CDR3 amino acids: CASSPREFPGMFTQYF. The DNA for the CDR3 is TGTGCCAGCAGCCCAAGAGAGTTCCCGGGGATGTTCACCCAGTACTTC.

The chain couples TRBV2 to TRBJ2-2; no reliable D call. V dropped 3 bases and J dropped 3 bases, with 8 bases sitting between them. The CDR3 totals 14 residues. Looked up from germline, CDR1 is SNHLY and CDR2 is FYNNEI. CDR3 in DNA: TGTGCCAGCAGTGAGAATTACTACACCGGGGAGCTGTTTTTT. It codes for CASSENYYTGELFF.

CDR3 protein: CASSGEWDSYEQYV. CDR3 in DNA: TGTGCCAGCAGCGGGGAATGGGACAGCTACGAGCAGTACGTC. This rearrangement joins TRBV5-4 to TRBJ2-7; TRBD1 agrees at 7 bases. This CDR3 comprises 14 residues. J gave up 3 bases and V 4 bases, and 7 bases lay outside the gene matches. Germline V gives CDR1 SGHNT, CDR2 YYREEE (reference sequence).

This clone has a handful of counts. CDR3: CACSLQGVQPQHF. The CDR3 nucleotides read TGTGCCTGTTCCCTCCAGGGGGTTCAGCCCCAGCATTTT. The chain carries TRBV30 and TRBJ1-5; 7 bases line up with TRBD1. Germline loops: CDR1 GTSNPN, CDR2 SVGIG (reference sequence). J gave up 6 bases and V 6 bases, and 8 bases lay outside the gene matches. The CDR3 contains 13 residues. Complete variable domain (other parts from reference TRBV30 and TRBJ1-5): SQTIHQWPATLVQPVGSPLSLECTVEGTSNPNLYWYRQAAGRGLQLLFYSVGIGQISSEVPQNLSASRPQDRQFILSSKKLLLSDSGFYLCACSLQGVQPQHFGDGTRLSIL.

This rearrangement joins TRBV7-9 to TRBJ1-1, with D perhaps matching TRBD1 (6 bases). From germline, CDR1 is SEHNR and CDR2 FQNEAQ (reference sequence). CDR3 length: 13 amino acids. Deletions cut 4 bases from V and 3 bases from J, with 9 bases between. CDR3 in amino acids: CASSYREYTEAFF. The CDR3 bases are TGTGCCAGCAGCTACAGGGAGTACACTGAAGCTTTCTTT.

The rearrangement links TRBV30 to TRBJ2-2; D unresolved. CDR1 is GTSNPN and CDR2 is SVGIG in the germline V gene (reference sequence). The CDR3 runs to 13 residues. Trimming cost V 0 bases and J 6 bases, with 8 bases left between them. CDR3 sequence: CAWSVRRAGELFF. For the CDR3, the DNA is TGTGCCTGGAGTGTACGTAGGGCCGGGGAGCTGTTTTTT. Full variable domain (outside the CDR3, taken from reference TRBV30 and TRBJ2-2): SQTIHQWPATLVQPVGSPLSLECTVEGTSNPNLYWYRQAAGRGLQLLFYSVGIGQISSEVPQNLSASRPQDRQFILSSKKLLLSDSGFYLCAWSVRRAGELFFGEGSRLTVL.

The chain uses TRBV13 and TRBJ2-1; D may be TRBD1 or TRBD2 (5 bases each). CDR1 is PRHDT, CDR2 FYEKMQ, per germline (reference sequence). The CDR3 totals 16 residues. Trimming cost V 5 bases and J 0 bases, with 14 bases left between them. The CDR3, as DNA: TGTGCCAGCAGCCCGGGGCCCGTAAGCTCCTACAATGAGCAGTTCTTC. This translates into CASSPGPVSSYNEQFF.

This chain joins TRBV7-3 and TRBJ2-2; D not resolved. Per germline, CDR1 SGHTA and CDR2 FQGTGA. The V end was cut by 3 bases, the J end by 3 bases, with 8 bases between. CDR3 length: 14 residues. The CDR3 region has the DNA TGTGCCAGCAGCTTGGCTAGGGACACCGGGGAGCTGTTTTTT. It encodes CASSLARDTGELFF.

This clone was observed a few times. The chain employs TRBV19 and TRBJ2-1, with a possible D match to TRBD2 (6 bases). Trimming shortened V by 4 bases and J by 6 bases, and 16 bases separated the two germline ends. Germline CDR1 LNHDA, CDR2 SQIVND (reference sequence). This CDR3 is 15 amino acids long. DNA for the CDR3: TGTGCCAGTAGTAGGACCGGGGGTCAGGGCAATGAGCAGTTCTTC. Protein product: CASSRTGGQGNEQFF.

CDR3 nucleotide sequence: TGTGCCACCCACCGCATCCAACGGGGCACAGATACGCAGTATTTT. This translates into CATHRIQRGTDTQYF. The chain has TRBV7-8 and TRBJ2-3; D gene unclear. Germline V gives CDR1 SGHVS, CDR2 FQNEAQ. There are 15 residues in the CDR3. The V and J ends lost 10 bases and 1 base respectively, with 18 bases between them.

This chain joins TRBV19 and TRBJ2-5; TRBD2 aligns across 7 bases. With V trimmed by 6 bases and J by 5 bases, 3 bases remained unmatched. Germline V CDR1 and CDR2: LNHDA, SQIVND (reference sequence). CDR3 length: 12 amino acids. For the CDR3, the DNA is TGTGCCAGTAGGAGGGGAGGGGAGACCCAGTACTTC. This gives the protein CASRRGGETQYF.

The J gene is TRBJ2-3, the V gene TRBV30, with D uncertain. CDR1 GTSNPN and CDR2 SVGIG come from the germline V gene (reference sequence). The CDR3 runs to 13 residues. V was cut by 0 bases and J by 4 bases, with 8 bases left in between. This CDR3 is CAWSVRSPDTQYF. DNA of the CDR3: TGTGCCTGGAGTGTCAGGTCCCCAGATACGCAGTATTTT.

CDR3 sequence reads: CAIEGNTDTQYF. The CDR3 region has the DNA TGTGCCATCGAGGGAAACACAGATACGCAGTATTTT. The gene calls are TRBV10-3 and TRBJ2-3; TRBD2 is a possible D gene (5 bases). Germline CDR1 and CDR2: ENHRY and SYGVKD. Deletions cut 8 bases from V and 2 bases from J, with 8 bases between. The CDR3 runs to 12 residues.

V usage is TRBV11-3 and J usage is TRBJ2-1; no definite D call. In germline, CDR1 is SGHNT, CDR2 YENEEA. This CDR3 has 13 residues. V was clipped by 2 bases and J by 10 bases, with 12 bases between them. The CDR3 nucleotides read TGTGCCAGCAGCTTAATTGCGGACGGGGAGCAGTTCTTC. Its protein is CASSLIADGEQFF. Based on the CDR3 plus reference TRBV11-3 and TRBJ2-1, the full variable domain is EAGVVQSPRYKIIEKKQPVAFWCNPISGHNTLYWYLQNLGQGPELLIRYENEEAVDDSQLPKDRFSAERLKGVDSTLKIQPAELGDSAVYLCASSLIADGEQFFGPGTRLTVL.

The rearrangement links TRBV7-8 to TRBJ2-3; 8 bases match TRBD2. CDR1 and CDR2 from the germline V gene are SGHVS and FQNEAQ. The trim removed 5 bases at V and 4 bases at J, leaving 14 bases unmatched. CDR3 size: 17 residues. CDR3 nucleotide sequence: TGTGCCAGCAGCCAGGACGGGGGGGCCTTGAGAGCAGATACGCAGTATTTT. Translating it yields CASSQDGGALRADTQYF. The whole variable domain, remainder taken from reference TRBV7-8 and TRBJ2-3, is GAGVSQSPRYKVAKRGQDVALRCDPISGHVSLFWYQQALGQGPEFLTYFQNEAQLDKSGLPSDRFFAERPEGSVSTLKIQRTQQEDSAVYLCASSQDGGALRADTQYFGPGTRLTVL.

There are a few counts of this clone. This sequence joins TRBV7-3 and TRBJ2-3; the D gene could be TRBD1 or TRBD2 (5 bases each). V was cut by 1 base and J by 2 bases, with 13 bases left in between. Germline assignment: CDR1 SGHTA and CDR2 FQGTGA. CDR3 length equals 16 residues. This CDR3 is CASSLIRPGTTDTQYF. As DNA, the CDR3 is TGTGCCAGCAGCTTAATACGGCCAGGGACCACAGATACGCAGTATTTT.